This TCR beta chain emerged from a study of blood T cell repertoires in COVID-19. Study-level background: Sample material is recorded as cDNA or gDNA derived from T cells, B-cell-depleted T cells, or PBMCs.

Libraries were prepared by immunoSEQ multiplex PCR; TCRdb keeps only in-frame clonotypes and omits some of them. The data contain around 100,000 clones, around 84% of them singletons. CDR1 is SGHTA and CDR2 is FQGNSA in the germline V gene. This CDR3 comprises 15 residues. Trimming at V came to 5 bases and at J to 4 bases, leaving 7 bases not matched to a gene. This chain connects TRBV7-2 to TRBJ2-7; TRBD1 aligns across 11 bases. The clonotype comes from a woman aged 55-70 years with acute or convalescent COVID-19. The material sequenced was peripheral blood. DNA of the CDR3: TGTGCCAGCAGCACTCGGACAGGGGGCGTTTACGAGCAGTACTTC. The encoded protein is CASSTRTGGVYEQYF.